Below, 3 T cell receptor delta chains from the same sample are listed, as sequenced in a study of human gamma delta and Vdelta1 T cells. TCRdb re-called the PCR reads with CATT. Here the sample spans some 13,000 delta-chain clones, roughly 50% being singletons. The antigens these receptors bind are not known. Sequenced material: Vdelta1 gamma-delta T cells from blood grown in culture (DOT cells). The receptors stem from a human donor in good health.

The sample holds a few counts of this clone. V and J are TRDV1 and TRDJ1; D may be TRDD3 (6 bases). CDR1 and CDR2 from the germline V gene are TSWWSYY and QGS. The CDR3 runs to 17 residues. V was pared by 3 bases and J by 0 bases, with 17 bases between. For the CDR3, the DNA is TGTGCTCTTGGGGATACCTTGCTGGGGACATACACCGATAAACTCATCTTT. It yields the protein CALGDTLLGTYTDKLIF.

The V and J genes are TRDV1 and TRDJ1, with 8 positions matching TRDD2. Germline assignment: CDR1 TSWWSYY and CDR2 QGS. The trim removed 4 bases at V and 8 bases at J, leaving 27 bases unmatched. The CDR3 has 20 residues. The CDR3 DNA is TGTGCTCTTGGGGCCTTCCTAGGTACTGGGTCCACATGGACGGGCAAAAAACTCATCTTT. Translated: CALGAFLGTGSTWTGKKLIF.

This clone was counted only a few times. This chain uses TRDV1 with TRDJ1; 8 bases fit TRDD3. CDR3 length: 19 amino acids. The V segment lost 2 bases and the J segment 0 bases; nucleotides outside the gene matches: 14. Germline CDR1 TSWWSYY, CDR2 QGS. The CDR3 spells CALGEEVSLGDPYTDKLIF. The CDR3 DNA follows: TGTGCTCTTGGGGAAGAGGTTAGTCTGGGGGACCCGTACACCGATAAACTCATCTTT.